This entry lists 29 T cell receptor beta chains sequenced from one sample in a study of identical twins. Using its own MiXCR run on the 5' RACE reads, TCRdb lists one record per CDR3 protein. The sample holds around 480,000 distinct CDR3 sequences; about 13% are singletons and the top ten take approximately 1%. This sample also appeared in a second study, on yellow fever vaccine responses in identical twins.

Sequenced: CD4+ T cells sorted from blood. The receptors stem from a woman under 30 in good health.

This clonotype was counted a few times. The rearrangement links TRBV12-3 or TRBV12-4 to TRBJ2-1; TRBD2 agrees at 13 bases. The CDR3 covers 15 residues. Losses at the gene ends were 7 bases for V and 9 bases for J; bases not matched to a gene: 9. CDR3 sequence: CASTLGLAGAGEQFF. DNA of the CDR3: TGTGCCAGCACTCTCGGACTAGCGGGAGCAGGTGAGCAGTTCTTC.

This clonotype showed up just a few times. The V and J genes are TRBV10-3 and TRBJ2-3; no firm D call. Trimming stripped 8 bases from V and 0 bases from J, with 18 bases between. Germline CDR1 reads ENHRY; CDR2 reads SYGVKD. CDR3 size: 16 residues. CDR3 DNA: TGTGCCATCGGAAGATACTTGACATCTAGCACAGATACGCAGTATTTT. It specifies CAIGRYLTSSTDTQYF.

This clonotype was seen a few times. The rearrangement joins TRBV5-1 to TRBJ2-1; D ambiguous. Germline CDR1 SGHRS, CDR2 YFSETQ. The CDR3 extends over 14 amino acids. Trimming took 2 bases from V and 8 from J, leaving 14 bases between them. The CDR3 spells CASSLSLGRDEQFF. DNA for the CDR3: TGCGCCAGCAGCTTATCCCTGGGAAGGGATGAGCAGTTCTTC.

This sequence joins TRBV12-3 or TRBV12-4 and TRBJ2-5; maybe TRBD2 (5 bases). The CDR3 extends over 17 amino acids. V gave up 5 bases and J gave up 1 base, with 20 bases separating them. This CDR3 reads CASSIRMGGFLQETQYF. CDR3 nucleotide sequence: TGTGCCAGCAGTATAAGGATGGGCGGGTTCCTCCAAGAGACCCAGTACTTC.

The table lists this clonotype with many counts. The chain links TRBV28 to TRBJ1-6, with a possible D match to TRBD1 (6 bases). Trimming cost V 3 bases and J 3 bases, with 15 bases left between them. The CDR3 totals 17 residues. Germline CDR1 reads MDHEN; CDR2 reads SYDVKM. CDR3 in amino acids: CASSFRLGTIYNSPLHF. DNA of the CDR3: TGTGCCAGCAGTTTCCGCCTCGGGACAATCTATAATTCACCCCTCCACTTT.

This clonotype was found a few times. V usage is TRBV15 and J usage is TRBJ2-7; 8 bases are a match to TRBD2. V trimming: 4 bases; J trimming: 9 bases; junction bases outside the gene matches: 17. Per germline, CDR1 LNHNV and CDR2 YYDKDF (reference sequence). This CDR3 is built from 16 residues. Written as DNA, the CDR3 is TGTGCCACCAGCACAAAAGCCGGGACTAGGACCGCGGGGCAGTACTTC. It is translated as CATSTKAGTRTAGQYF.

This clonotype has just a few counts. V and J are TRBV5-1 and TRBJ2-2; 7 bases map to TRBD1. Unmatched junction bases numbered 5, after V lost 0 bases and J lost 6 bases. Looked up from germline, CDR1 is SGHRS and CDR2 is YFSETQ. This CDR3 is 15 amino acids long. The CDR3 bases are TGCGCCAGCAGCTTGGGAGACAGGGTGGCCGGGGAGCTGTTTTTT. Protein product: CASSLGDRVAGELFF.

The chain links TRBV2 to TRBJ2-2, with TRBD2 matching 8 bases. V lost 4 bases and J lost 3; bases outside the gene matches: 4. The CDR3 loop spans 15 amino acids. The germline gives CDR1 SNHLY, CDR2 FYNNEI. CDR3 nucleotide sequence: TGTGCCAGCAGTGGAACGGGGGGGTACACCGGGGAGCTGTTTTTT. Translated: CASSGTGGYTGELFF.

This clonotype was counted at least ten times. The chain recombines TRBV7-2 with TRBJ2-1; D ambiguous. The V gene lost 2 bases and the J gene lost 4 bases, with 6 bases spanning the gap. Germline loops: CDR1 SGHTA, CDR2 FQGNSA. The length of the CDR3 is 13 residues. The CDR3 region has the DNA TGTGCCAGCAGCTTAACCCTTTACAATGAGCAGTTCTTC. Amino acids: CASSLTLYNEQFF.

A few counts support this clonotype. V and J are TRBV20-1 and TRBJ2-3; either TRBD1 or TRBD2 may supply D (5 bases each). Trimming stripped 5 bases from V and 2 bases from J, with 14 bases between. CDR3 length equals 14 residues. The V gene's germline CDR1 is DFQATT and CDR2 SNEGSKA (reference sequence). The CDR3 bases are TGCAGTGCTCCCGGGGCCGTTGACACAGATACGCAGTATTTT. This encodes CSAPGAVDTDTQYF.

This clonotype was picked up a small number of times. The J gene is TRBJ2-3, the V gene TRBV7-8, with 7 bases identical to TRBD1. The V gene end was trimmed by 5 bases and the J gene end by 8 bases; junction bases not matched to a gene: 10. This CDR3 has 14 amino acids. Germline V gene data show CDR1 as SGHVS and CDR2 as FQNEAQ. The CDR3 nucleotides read TGTGCCAGCAGCCCTGGACAGGTCCAGCGTACGCAGTATTTT. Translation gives CASSPGQVQRTQYF.

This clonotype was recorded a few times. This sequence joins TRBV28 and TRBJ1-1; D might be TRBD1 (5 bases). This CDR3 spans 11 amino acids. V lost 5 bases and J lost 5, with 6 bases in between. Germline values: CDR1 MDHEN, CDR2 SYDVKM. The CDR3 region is CASSRTTEAFF. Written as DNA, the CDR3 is TGTGCCAGCAGTCGGACAACTGAAGCTTTCTTT.

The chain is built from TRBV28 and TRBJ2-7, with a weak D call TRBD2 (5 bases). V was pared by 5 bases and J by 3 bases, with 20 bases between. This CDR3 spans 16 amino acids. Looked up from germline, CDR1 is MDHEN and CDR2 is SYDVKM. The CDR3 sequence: CASSGSRKGTLYEQYF. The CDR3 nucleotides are TGTGCCAGCAGTGGGAGCCGGAAGGGTACACTCTACGAGCAGTACTTC.

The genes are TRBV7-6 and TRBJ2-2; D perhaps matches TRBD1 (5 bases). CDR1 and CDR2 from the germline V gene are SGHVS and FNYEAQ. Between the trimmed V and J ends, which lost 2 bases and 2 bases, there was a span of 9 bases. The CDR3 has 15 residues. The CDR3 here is CASSLLRGNTGELFF. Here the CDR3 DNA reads TGTGCCAGCAGCTTATTAAGGGGTAACACCGGGGAGCTGTTTTTT.

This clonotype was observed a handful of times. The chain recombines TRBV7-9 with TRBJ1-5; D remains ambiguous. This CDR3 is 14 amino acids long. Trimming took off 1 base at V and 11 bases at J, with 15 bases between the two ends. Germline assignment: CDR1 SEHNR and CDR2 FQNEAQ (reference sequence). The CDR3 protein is CASSLDMPRGTQHF. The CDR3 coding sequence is TGTGCCAGCAGCTTAGATATGCCCAGAGGAACCCAGCATTTT.

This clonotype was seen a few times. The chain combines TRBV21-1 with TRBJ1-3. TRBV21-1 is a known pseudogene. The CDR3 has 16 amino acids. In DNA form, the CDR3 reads TGTGCCAGCAGCAAAGACAGCAGGGAGACTGGAAACACCATATATTTT. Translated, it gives CASSKDSRETGNTIYF.

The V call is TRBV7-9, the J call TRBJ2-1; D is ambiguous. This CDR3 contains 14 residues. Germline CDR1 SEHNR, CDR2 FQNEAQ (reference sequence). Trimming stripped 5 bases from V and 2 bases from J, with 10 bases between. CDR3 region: CASSLHVPYNEQFF. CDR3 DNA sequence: TGTGCCAGCAGCCTCCACGTACCCTACAATGAGCAGTTCTTC. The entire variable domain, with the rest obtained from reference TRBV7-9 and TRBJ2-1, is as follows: DTGVSQNPRHKITKRGQNVTFRCDPISEHNRLYWYRQTLGQGPEFLTYFQNEAQLEKSRLLSDRFSAERPKGSFSTLEIQRTEQGDSAMYLCASSLHVPYNEQFFGPGTRLTVL.

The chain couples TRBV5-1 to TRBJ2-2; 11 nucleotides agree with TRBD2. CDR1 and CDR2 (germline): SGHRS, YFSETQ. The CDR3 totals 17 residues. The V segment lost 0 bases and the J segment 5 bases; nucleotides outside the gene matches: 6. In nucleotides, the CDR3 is TGCGCCAGCAGCTTGGCAGGGACTAGCGGTAGAACCGGGGAGCTGTTTTTT. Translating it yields CASSLAGTSGRTGELFF.

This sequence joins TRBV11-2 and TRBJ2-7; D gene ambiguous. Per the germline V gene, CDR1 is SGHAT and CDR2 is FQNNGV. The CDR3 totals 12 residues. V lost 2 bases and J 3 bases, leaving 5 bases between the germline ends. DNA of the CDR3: TGTGCCAGCAGCTTAAATGACTACGAGCAGTACTTC. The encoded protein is CASSLNDYEQYF.

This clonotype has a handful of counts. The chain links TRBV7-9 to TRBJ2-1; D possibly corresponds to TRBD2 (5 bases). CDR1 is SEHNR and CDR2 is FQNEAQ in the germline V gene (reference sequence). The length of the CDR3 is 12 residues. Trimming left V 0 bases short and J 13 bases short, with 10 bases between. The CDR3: CASSLAEAVQFF. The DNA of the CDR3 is TGTGCCAGCAGCTTAGCCGAAGCGGTTCAGTTCTTC.

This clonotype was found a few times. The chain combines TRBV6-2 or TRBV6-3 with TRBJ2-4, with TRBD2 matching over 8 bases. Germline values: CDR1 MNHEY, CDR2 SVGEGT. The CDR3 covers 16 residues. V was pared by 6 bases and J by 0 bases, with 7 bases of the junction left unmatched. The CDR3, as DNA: TGTGCCAGCAGCTCGGGAGGGCGCCTAGCCAAAAACATTCAGTACTTC. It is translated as CASSSGGRLAKNIQYF.

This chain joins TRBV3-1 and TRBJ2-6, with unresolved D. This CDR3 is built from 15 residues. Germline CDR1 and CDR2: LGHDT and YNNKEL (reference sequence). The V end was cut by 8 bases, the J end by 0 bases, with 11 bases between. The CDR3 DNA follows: TGTGCCAGCGGCAAAGAGGTCTCTGGGGCCAACGTCCTGACTTTC. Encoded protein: CASGKEVSGANVLTF.

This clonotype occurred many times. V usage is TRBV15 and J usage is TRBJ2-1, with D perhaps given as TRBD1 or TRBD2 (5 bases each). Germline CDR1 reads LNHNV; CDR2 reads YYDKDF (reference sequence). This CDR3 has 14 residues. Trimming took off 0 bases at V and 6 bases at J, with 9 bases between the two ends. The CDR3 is CATSRDLGPNEQFF. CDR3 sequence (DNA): TGTGCCACCAGCAGAGATTTGGGACCCAATGAGCAGTTCTTC.

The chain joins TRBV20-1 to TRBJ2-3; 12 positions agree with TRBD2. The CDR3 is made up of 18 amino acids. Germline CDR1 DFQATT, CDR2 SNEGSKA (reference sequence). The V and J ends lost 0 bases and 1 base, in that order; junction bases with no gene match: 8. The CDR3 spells CSARDPLAGGPRTDTQYF. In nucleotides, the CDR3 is TGCAGTGCTAGAGATCCCCTAGCGGGGGGGCCCCGCACAGATACGCAGTATTTT.

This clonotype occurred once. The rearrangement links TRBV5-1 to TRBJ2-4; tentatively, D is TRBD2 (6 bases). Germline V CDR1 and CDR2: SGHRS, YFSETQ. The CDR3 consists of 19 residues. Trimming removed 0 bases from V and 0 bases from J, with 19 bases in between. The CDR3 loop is CASSLDGGGVDLAKNIQYF. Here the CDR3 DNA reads TGCGCCAGCAGCTTGGATGGCGGAGGGGTAGATCTAGCCAAAAACATTCAGTACTTC.

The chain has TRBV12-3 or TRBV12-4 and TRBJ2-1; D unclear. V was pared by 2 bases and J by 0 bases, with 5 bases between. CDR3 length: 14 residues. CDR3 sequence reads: CASSLISSYNEQFF. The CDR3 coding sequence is TGTGCCAGCAGTTTAATATCCTCCTACAATGAGCAGTTCTTC.

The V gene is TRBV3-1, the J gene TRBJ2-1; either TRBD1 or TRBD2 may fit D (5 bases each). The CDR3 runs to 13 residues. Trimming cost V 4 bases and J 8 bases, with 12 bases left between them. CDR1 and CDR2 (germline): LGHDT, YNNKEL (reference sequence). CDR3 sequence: CASSPGTRDEQFF. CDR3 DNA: TGTGCCAGCAGCCCCGGGACGAGGGATGAGCAGTTCTTC.

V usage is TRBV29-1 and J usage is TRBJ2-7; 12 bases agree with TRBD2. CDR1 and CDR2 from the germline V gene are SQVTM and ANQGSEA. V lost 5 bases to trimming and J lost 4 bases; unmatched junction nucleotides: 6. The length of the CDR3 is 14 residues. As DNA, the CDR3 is TGCAGCGTTACCACTAGCGGGGGGTGGTACGAGCAGTACTTC. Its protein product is CSVTTSGGWYEQYF.

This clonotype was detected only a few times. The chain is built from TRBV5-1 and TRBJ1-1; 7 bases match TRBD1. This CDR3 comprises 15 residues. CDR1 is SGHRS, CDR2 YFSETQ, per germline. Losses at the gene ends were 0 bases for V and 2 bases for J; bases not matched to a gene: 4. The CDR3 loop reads CASSLVDRVNTEAFF. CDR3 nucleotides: TGCGCCAGCAGCTTGGTAGACAGGGTAAACACTGAAGCTTTCTTT.